This paragraph covers one T cell receptor (beta chain) sequence. The antigen remains unidentified. The genes are named according to mouse. The sequenced fragment ends 1 residue before the CDR3 boundary, so the rest is inferred from the germline J gene. Time point given: mouse harvest day 14 after allogeneic transplant. The graft held 10^6 splenic CD5+ T cells and 10^7 T-cell-depleted bone marrow cells. These data belong to a study of tissue T cells after allogeneic stem cell transplantation. The CDR3 loop spans 14 amino acids. J lost 7 bases, V lost 5 bases, and 7 bases had no gene match. In germline, CDR1 is SNHLY, CDR2 FYNGKV (reference sequence). TCRdb's copy holds only in-frame clones and misses some; the assay was immunoSEQ multiplex PCR. The profile shows about 5,700 clones, around 45% of them singletons. Study-wide points: In patients and mice, blood and spleen missed much of tissue repertoire.

This chain connects TRBV3 to TRBJ2-1; 8 bases align to TRBD2. The sequence came from a female BALB/c mouse given C57BL/6 T cells with graft-versus-host disease after an allogeneic hematopoietic cell transplant. Sequencing input: gut tissue. CDR3 loop: CASSRGGAGAEQFF. The covered CDR3 bases are TGTGCCAGCAGCCGGGGGGGCGCTGGAGCTGAGCAGTTC.